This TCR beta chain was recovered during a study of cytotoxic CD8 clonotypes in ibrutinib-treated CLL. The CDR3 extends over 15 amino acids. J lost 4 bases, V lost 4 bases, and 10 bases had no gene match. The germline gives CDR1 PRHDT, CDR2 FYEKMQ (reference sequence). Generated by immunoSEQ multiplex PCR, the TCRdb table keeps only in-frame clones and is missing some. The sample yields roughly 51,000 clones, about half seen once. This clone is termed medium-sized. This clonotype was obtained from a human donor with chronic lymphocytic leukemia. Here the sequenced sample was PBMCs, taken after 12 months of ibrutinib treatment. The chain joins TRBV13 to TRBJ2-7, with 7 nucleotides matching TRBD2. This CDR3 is CASSSMGEGRYEQYF. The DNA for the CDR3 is TGTGCCAGCAGCTCCATGGGGGAGGGCCGGTACGAGCAGTACTTC.